This T cell receptor beta chain was observed in a study of T cells in Graves' hyperthyroidism and ophthalmopathy. Amplification of TCR beta CDR3 regions used RNA as the template. The TCR CDR3 was amplified in a first-round RT-PCR using the HTBI primer set. Via MiXCR, TCRdb re-called the multiplex PCR reads, giving one row per CDR3 protein. Of hundreds of thousands of distinct CDR3 sequences in the sample, approximately 13% were seen once. V gave up 5 bases and J gave up 1 base, with 11 bases separating them. This CDR3 comprises 14 residues. The germline gives CDR1 MNHEY, CDR2 SMNVEV (reference sequence).

The chain combines TRBV27 with TRBJ1-1; D is uncertain. The sequence was collected from a woman in her twenties or thirties with Graves' hyperthyroidism that later progressed to Graves' ophthalmopathy. Source material: blood. The DNA for the CDR3 is TGTGCCAGCAGTACTTATACCGGGAACACTGAAGCTTTCTTT. Its protein is CASSTYTGNTEAFF.